This is a list of T cell receptor beta chains from one sample in a study of response to subunit inactivated influenza vaccine. Using its own MiXCR run on the RT-PCR reads, TCRdb lists one record per CDR3 protein. The repertoire has about 650,000 distinct CDR3 sequences, approximately 14% of them found once; the top ten carry about 9.9%. Sequenced material: PBMCs from blood, taken 11 to 12 days after vaccination. These receptor sequences come from a man in his fifties who received an inactivated influenza vaccine. CDR3s include the opening cysteine and the closing phenylalanine or tryptophan. The order of the fields is V gene, clone size, J gene, CDR3 length, D gene, CDR3 protein, CDR3 DNA. The D gene is left open where the match is weak. Size is stated for part of the rows, as once, few or many counts, or as a class when the clone is expanded.

TRBV29-1	-	TRBJ1-2	13	-	CSAKEGRSDGYTF	TGCAGCGCTAAGGAAGGGAGATCGGATGGCTACACCTTC
TRBV20-1	many	TRBJ2-1	15	-	CSASGHGSSYNEQFF	TGCAGTGCTAGTGGCCACGGGAGCTCCTACAATGAGCAGTTCTTC
TRBV19	-	TRBJ2-1	13	-	CASSIGRYNEQFF	TGTGCCAGTAGTATCGGCAGGTACAATGAGCAGTTCTTC
TRBV20-1	-	TRBJ2-7	13	TRBD1	CSAGVQGDYEQYF	TGCAGTGCTGGCGTGCAGGGGGACTACGAGCAGTACTTC
TRBV28	-	TRBJ1-5	15	-	CASSPEAGGNQPQHF	TGTGCCAGCAGTCCTGAGGCTGGCGGCAATCAGCCCCAGCATTTT
TRBV6-1	-	TRBJ2-7	15	TRBD1	CASSEAAGTGGQQYF	TGTGCCAGCAGTGAAGCGGCCGGGACAGGGGGTCAGCAGTACTTC
TRBV5-1	-	TRBJ2-7	14	TRBD2	CASSFTSGGYEQYF	TGCGCCAGCAGCTTTACTAGCGGGGGCTACGAGCAGTACTTC
TRBV29-1	-	TRBJ2-3	13	-	CSYAGTHTDTQYF	TGCAGCTACGCCGGGACCCACACAGATACGCAGTATTTT
TRBV13	-	TRBJ2-7	16	TRBD2	CASSSPGRTSAYEQYF	TGTGCCAGCAGCTCCCCCGGACGAACTAGCGCCTACGAGCAGTACTTC
TRBV7-8	many	TRBJ2-7	13	-	CASSSRGGYEQYF	TGTGCCAGCAGCTCCAGAGGGGGCTACGAGCAGTACTTC
TRBV11-1	once	TRBJ2-6	16	-	CASSPRVGSGANVLTF	TGTGCCAGCAGCCCCCGTGTGGGATCTGGGGCCAACGTCCTGACTTTC
TRBV18	-	TRBJ2-7	15	TRBD1	CASSPGTGVSYEQYF	TGTGCCAGCTCACCAGGGACAGGGGTCTCCTACGAGCAGTACTTC
TRBV5-1	-	TRBJ1-6	13	-	CASSAQRDSPLHF	TGCGCCAGCAGCGCCCAGAGAGATTCACCCCTCCACTTT
TRBV7-9	-	TRBJ2-3	16	-	CASSLAHGQFTDTQYF	TGTGCCAGCAGCTTAGCGCACGGGCAGTTCACAGATACGCAGTATTTT
TRBV28	-	TRBJ1-5	16	-	CASSPWQKGSNQPQHF	TGTGCCAGCAGCCCGTGGCAGAAAGGGAGCAATCAGCCCCAGCATTTT
TRBV28	-	TRBJ2-1	18	TRBD2	CASSLILGTSLAYNEQFF	TGTGCCAGCAGTTTAATTCTAGGGACTAGCCTAGCCTACAATGAGCAGTTCTTC
TRBV4-1	few	TRBJ2-2	15	-	CASSQVSGSTGELFF	TGCGCCAGCAGCCAAGTATCTGGGTCTACCGGGGAGCTGTTTTTT
TRBV4-3	few	TRBJ2-1	17	-	CASSQDLGTSSYNEQFF	TGCGCCAGCAGCCAAGATCTGGGAACGAGCTCCTACAATGAGCAGTTCTTC
TRBV28	-	TRBJ1-6	11	-	CASSLTSPLHF	TGTGCCAGCAGTTTGACTTCACCCCTCCACTTT
TRBV11-2	many	TRBJ2-1	14	-	CASSARILDNEQFF	TGTGCCAGCAGCGCGAGAATCCTAGACAATGAGCAGTTCTTC
TRBV7-6	many	TRBJ2-3	16	TRBD2	CASSGSSGLSGGTQYF	TGTGCCAGCAGCGGCTCTAGCGGCCTTAGCGGAGGGACGCAGTATTTT
TRBV11-2	-	TRBJ2-7	14	TRBD1	CASRSRQGRYEQYF	TGTGCCAGCCGCTCCCGACAGGGGCGGTACGAGCAGTACTTC
TRBV5-1	many	TRBJ2-7	16	-	CASSAELTRGFGEQYF	TGCGCCAGCAGCGCAGAGTTGACAAGGGGATTTGGTGAGCAGTACTTC
TRBV28	-	TRBJ2-3	14	TRBD2	CASSRSSGADTQYF	TGTGCCAGCAGTCGATCTAGCGGGGCAGATACGCAGTATTTT
TRBV4-3	few	TRBJ1-1	15	-	CASSPSESGDTEAFF	TGCGCCAGCAGCCCATCGGAGTCGGGCGACACTGAAGCTTTCTTT
TRBV28	-	TRBJ2-5	15	TRBD1	CASSPLGQAQETQYF	TGTGCCAGCAGTCCCCTTGGACAGGCACAAGAGACCCAGTACTTC
TRBV24-1	-	TRBJ2-1	13	-	CATSDKVHNEQFF	TGTGCCACCAGTGACAAGGTACACAATGAGCAGTTCTTC
TRBV7-2	few	TRBJ1-2	14	-	CASSSQGTPSGYTF	TGTGCCAGCAGCTCTCAGGGGACCCCCTCTGGCTACACCTTC
TRBV15	few	TRBJ1-1	15	-	CATSTFRGSGTEAFF	TGTGCCACCAGCACTTTCAGGGGATCCGGCACTGAAGCTTTCTTT
TRBV13	-	TRBJ2-3	14	TRBD1	CASGDRGGTDTQYF	TGTGCCAGCGGTGACAGGGGCGGCACAGATACGCAGTATTTT
TRBV11-2	-	TRBJ2-5	18	TRBD1	CASSEDRESSPYQETQYF	TGTGCCAGCAGCGAGGACAGGGAGAGCTCCCCGTACCAAGAGACCCAGTACTTC
TRBV6-2/TRBV6-3	-	TRBJ2-2	13	TRBD2	CASSRTSPGELFF	TGTGCCAGCAGTCGGACTAGTCCCGGGGAGCTGTTTTTT
TRBV5-1	few	TRBJ1-2	16	-	CASSLAPRQDNYGYTF	TGCGCCAGCAGCTTGGCCCCCCGACAGGACAACTATGGCTACACCTTC
TRBV3-1	few	TRBJ2-5	14	-	CASSQQAAGETQYF	TGTGCCAGCAGCCAACAGGCTGCCGGTGAGACCCAGTACTTC
TRBV4-3	few	TRBJ1-1	15	-	CASSQETGGRLEAFF	TGCGCCAGCAGCCAAGAAACGGGGGGCCGGCTTGAAGCTTTCTTT
TRBV2	-	TRBJ2-6	16	-	CASARRGGSGANVLTF	TGTGCCAGCGCTCGAAGAGGGGGCTCTGGGGCCAACGTCCTGACTTTC